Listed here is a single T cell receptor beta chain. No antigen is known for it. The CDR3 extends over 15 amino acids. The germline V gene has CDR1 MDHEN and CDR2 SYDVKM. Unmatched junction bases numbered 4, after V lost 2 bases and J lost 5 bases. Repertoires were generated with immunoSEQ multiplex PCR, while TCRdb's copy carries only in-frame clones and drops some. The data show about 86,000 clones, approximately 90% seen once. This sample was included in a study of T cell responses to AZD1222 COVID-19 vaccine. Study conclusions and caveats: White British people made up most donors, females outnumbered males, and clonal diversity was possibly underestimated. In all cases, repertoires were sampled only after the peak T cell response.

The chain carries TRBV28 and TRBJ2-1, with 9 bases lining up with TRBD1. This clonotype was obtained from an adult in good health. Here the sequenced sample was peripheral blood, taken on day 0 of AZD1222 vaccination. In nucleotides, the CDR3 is TGTGCCAGCAGTTTAGTACAGGGGGCGAACAATGAGCAGTTCTTC. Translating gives CASSLVQGANNEQFF. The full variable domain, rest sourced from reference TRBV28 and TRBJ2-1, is DVKVTQSSRYLVKRTGEKVFLECVQDMDHENMFWYRQDPGLGLRLIYFSYDVKMKEKGDIPEGYSVSREKKERFSLILESASTNQTSMYLCASSLVQGANNEQFFGPGTRLTVL.